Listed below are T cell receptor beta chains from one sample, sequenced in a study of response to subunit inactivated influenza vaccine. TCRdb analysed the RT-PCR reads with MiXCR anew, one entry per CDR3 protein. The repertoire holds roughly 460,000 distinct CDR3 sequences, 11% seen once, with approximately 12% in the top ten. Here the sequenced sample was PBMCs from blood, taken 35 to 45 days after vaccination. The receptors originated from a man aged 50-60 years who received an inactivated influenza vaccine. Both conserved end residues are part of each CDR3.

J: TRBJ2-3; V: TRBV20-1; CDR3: CSARTQGSGTDTQYF
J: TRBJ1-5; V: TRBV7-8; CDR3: CASSSDLAPQHF
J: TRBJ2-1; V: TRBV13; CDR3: CASKKRVLPYNEQFF
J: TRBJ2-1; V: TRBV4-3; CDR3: CASSLSGGAWDEQFF
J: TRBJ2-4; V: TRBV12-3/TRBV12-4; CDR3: CASSSARQNIQYF
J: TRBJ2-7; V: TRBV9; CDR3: CASSVGDTGGQYF
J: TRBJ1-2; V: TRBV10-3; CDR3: CAISEAADGDMTF
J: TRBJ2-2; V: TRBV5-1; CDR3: CASSLDTVAGELFF
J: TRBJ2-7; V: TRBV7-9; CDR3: CASSHPTSGVSYEQYF
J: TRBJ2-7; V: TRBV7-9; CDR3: CASSFEAGVGSYEQYF
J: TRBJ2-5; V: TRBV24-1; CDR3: CATSRWGEQETQYF
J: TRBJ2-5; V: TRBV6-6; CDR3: CASSYDFFQTQYF
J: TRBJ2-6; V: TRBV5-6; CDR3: CASSFTRDSGANVLTF
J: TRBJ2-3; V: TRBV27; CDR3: CASRSQNTNTQYF
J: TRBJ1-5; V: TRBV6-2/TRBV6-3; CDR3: CASHRVFNQPQHF
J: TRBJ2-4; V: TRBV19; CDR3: CASSPLRVGEIQYF
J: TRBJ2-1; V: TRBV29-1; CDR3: CSVEGGLAGGLLSVQFF
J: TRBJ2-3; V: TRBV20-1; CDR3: CSASRSPDTDTQYF
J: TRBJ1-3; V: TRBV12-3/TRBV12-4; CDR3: CASRPPSSGNTIYF
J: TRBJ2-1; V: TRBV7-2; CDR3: CASSLVTGSWDEQFF
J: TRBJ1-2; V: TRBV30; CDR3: CAWSMGSYGYTF
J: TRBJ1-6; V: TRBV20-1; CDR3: CSAPEQGGTYNSPLHF
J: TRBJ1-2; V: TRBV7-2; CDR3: CASSPGQGPSGYTF
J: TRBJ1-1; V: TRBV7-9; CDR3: CASSPVRGPTEAFF
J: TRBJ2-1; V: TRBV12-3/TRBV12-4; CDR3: CASSPVQGKDEQFF
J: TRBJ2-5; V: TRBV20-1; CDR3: CSGDSQETQYF
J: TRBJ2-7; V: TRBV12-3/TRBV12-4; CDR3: CASRGDRDHEQYF
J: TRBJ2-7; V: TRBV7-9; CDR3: CASSSFDEQYF
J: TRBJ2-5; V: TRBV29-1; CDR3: CSVEEVLAGALGTQYF
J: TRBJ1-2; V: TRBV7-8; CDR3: CASSSIHNYGYTF
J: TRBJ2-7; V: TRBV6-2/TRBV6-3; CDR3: CASSHSWDRGTYEQYF
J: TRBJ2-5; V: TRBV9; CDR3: CASSATSGRFLETQYF
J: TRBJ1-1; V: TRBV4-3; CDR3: CASSQEQGAIEAFF
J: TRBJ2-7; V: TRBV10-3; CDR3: CAITQTGYEQYF
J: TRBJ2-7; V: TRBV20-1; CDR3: CSAQSPVGIYEQYF